This T cell receptor (beta chain) was observed in a study of control samples from healthy donors and cancer patients. Germline V CDR1 and CDR2: MNHEY, SVGAGI. There are 14 residues in the CDR3. V lost 8 bases, J lost 3 bases, and 6 bases stayed unmatched. Generated by immunoSEQ multiplex PCR, the TCRdb table keeps only in-frame clones and is missing some. The table includes over 80,000 clones, about 82% detected once. This sequence originates from a man aged 25 to 40 in good health. The chain uses TRBV6-5 and TRBJ2-3; 9 bases align to TRBD2. The sample comprised blood. CDR3 amino acids: CASAASGETDTQYF. The DNA for the CDR3 is TGTGCCAGCGCAGCTAGCGGGGAGACAGATACGCAGTATTTT.